This is a list of T cell receptor beta chains from one sample in a study of CD8+CD57+ T cells in acquired aplastic anemia. One entry per CDR3 protein results from TCRdb running MiXCR on the reads. The table includes 130,000 or so distinct CDR3 sequences, around two fifths detected once. The sequenced material came from sorted CD4+, CD8+, or CD8+CD57+ T cells (not recorded which) from PBMCs. These receptors originate from a human donor in good health, serving as a control. Both conserved end residues are part of each CDR3. The D gene is left open where the match is weak. Only part of the rows carry a size: once, few, many, or a class if the clone is expanded.

>TRBV15|14|TRBJ2-1|-|many
TGTGCCACCAGCTTCGGGACACCCGGTGGGGAGCAGTTCTTC
CATSFGTPGGEQFF
>TRBV13|14|TRBJ2-5|TRBD2|many
TGTGCCAGCCGTACTAGCGGGGGATGGGGGACCCAGTACTTC
CASRTSGGWGTQYF
>TRBV29-1|14|TRBJ2-2|TRBD2|-
TGCAGCGTTCAGGGGCGGGGGGTCCCCGGGGAGCTGTTTTTT
CSVQGRGVPGELFF
>TRBV2|12|TRBJ2-3|-|-
TGTGCCAGCAGGGGGGCAGGAGGTACGCAGTATTTT
CASRGAGGTQYF
>TRBV29-1|12|TRBJ1-2|-|-
TGCAGCGTTGTAAGACAGGATTATGGCTACACCTTC
CSVVRQDYGYTF
>TRBV5-1|13|TRBJ1-2|-|many
TGCGCCAGCAGCCCTGAAGGAGGTGATGGCTACACCTTC
CASSPEGGDGYTF
>TRBV24-1|15|TRBJ2-1|-|many
TGTGCCACCAGTACAGATTCTCCCCCCGCAGGTCGGCAGTTCTTC
CATSTDSPPAGRQFF
>TRBV10-2|14|TRBJ2-1|-|-
TGCGCCAGCAGTGAGTCGACGGGCGTGCTTGAGCAGTTCTTC
CASSESTGVLEQFF
>TRBV25-1|15|TRBJ1-1|-|many
TGTGCCAGCAGTGCCCTGACGAGCATCGGGACTGAAGCTTTCTTT
CASSALTSIGTEAFF
>TRBV12-3/TRBV12-4|11|TRBJ2-3|-|many
TGTGCCAGCAGGGAAACAGATACGCAGTATTTT
CASRETDTQYF
>TRBV4-2|17|TRBJ1-6|-|-
TGTGCCAGCAGCCCGCAGGGACGGATACGCTATAATTCACCCCTCCACTTT
CASSPQGRIRYNSPLHF
>TRBV19|12|TRBJ1-5|-|-
TGTGCCAGCCTAGGGACTAATCAGCCCCAGCATTTT
CASLGTNQPQHF
>TRBV18|15|TRBJ2-1|TRBD1|few
TGTGCCAGCTCGCGGGACAGGGGGCTGCTGAATGAGCAGTTCTTC
CASSRDRGLLNEQFF
>TRBV12-3/TRBV12-4|15|TRBJ2-7|TRBD2|many
TGTGCCAGCAGTTTAGACGGCGGGAGGTCCTACGAGCAGTACTTC
CASSLDGGRSYEQYF
>TRBV30|11|TRBJ1-1|-|-
TGTGCCTGGAGTGTTGTTCCGACAGTCGTCTTT
CAWSVVPTVVF
>TRBV6-1|14|TRBJ1-6|-|many
TGTGCCAGCAGCCGAGGGGCCGATAATTCACCCCTCCACTTT
CASSRGADNSPLHF
>TRBV11-2|16|TRBJ1-2|TRBD1|few
TGTGCCAGCAGCCTACGGGACAGGGGGCTTTCTTATGGCTACACCTTC
CASSLRDRGLSYGYTF
>TRBV3-1|13|TRBJ2-1|-|few
TGTGCCAGCTGGGGGGGCCCGGGGGATGAGCAGTTCTTC
CASWGGPGDEQFF
>TRBV20-1|15|TRBJ1-3|-|many
TGCAGTGCTAGGCCGCGCAGAGCCTCTGGAAACACCATATATTTT
CSARPRRASGNTIYF
>TRBV7-2|15|TRBJ2-3|-|many
TGTGCCAGCAGCCTAAGAAGAGCGTTCGCAGATACGCAGTATTTT
CASSLRRAFADTQYF
>TRBV5-1|16|TRBJ2-3|-|-
TGCGCCAGCAGCTTGGCCGAGGAGGGTTTCACAGATACGCAGTATTTT
CASSLAEEGFTDTQYF
>TRBV24-1|15|TRBJ2-5|-|-
TGTGCCAGCAGTGAAGGAGGGACAAGCCAAGAGACCCAGTACTTC
CASSEGGTSQETQYF
>TRBV18|14|TRBJ1-2|TRBD1|many
TGTGCCAGCTCACCTTCCGGGACAGGCTATGGCTACACCTTC
CASSPSGTGYGYTF
>TRBV10-1|15|TRBJ2-3|-|many
TGCGCCAGCAGTGATAGGCTAGCTAGCACAGATACGCAGTATTTT
CASSDRLASTDTQYF
>TRBV18|12|TRBJ1-6|-|many
TGTGCCAGCTCGAAGCAAGGGGGGCCCCTCCACTTT
CASSKQGGPLHF
>TRBV29-1|13|TRBJ2-1|TRBD2|-
TGCAGCGCAGGGACTAGCGGGAGCCCATATGGGTTCTTC
CSAGTSGSPYGFF
>TRBV19|15|TRBJ1-1|TRBD1|-
TGTGCCAGTAGTATCCGAGACAGGGGGAACACTGAAGCTTCCTTT
CASSIRDRGNTEASF
>TRBV15|14|TRBJ2-7|-|-
TGTGCCACCAGCAGAGAAAGGGGTTCTTACGAGCAGTACTTC
CATSRERGSYEQYF
>TRBV12-3/TRBV12-4|15|TRBJ2-2|-|many
TGTGCCAGCAGCCTCCGGACAGCGAACACCGGGGAGCTGTTTTTT
CASSLRTANTGELFF
>TRBV6-1|12|TRBJ1-1|-|many
TGTGCCAGCAGTGAACGGGGGGAGGTCGGTTTCTTT
CASSERGEVGFF
>TRBV11-2|12|TRBJ2-7|-|many
TGTGCCAGCAGCTTAGGGCTCGGGCAGCAGTACTTC
CASSLGLGQQYF
>TRBV4-1|14|TRBJ1-1|-|many
TGCGCCAGCAGCCTCGGGGTGTGGAACACTGAAGCTTTCTTT
CASSLGVWNTEAFF
>TRBV12-5|16|TRBJ2-5|TRBD2|-
TGTGCTAGTGGTCCCCAGCGGGAGGGCCCCGGGGAGACCCAGTACTTC
CASGPQREGPGETQYF
>TRBV10-3|12|TRBJ1-1|TRBD1|-
TGTGCCATCAGTGAGTTGACAGGGGAAGCTTTCTTT
CAISELTGEAFF
>TRBV2|15|TRBJ2-2|TRBD2|few
TGTGCCAGCAGTGGGAGCGGGGAAAACACCGGGGAGCTGTTTTTT
CASSGSGENTGELFF
>TRBV9|14|TRBJ1-1|-|many
TGTGCCAGCAGCGTCCAGACGGGAAACACTGAAGCTTTCTTT
CASSVQTGNTEAFF
>TRBV10-2|16|TRBJ1-1|TRBD1|-
TGCGCCAGCAGTGAGCCACGACAGGGTATGAACACTGAAGCTTTCTTT
CASSEPRQGMNTEAFF
>TRBV3-1|13|TRBJ1-1|TRBD1|many
TGTGCCAGCAGCCAGTTCGGACAGGGTCAAGCTTTCTTT
CASSQFGQGQAFF
>TRBV19|13|TRBJ1-2|-|-
TGTCCCAGTAGTATCGCGGGCAATTATGGCTACACCTTC
CPSSIAGNYGYTF
>TRBV2|13|TRBJ1-1|-|many
TGTGCCAGCAATCCACGACCCAACACTGAAGCTTTCTTT
CASNPRPNTEAFF
>TRBV5-1|15|TRBJ1-5|-|-
TGCGCCAGCAGCTTGAGTGGCACCGGCAGTCAGCCCCAGCATTTT
CASSLSGTGSQPQHF
>TRBV11-1|12|TRBJ2-2|-|many
TGTGCCAGCAGCTTAGCCCGAGGGGAGCTGTTTTTT
CASSLARGELFF